This T cell receptor beta chain originates from a study of pediatric ulcerative colitis. Using immunoSEQ multiplex PCR, the repertoire was profiled, and TCRdb retains in-frame clones only, with some absent. The data show 20,000 or so clones, with roughly 70% seen just once and about 14% held by the top ten. The rectum was sampled with one to two pinch biopsies at colonoscopy. V shed 2 bases, J shed 6 bases, and the junction held 3 bases outside the gene matches. Germline-derived CDR1 and CDR2 are SQVTM and ANQGSEA. The CDR3 sequence is 12 residues long. Input material: gut tissue. The chain is built from TRBV29-1 and TRBJ2-5; 7 positions agree with TRBD2. This TCR derives from a boy aged 5-17 years with severe ulcerative colitis. The CDR3 reads CSVESGVKTQYF. The CDR3 DNA reads TGCAGCGTTGAAAGCGGGGTAAAGACCCAGTACTTC.